These 17 T cell receptor beta chains share one sample of origin, sequenced in a study of CD8 T cells in Susac syndrome. RNA, at roughly 0.5 to 1 ug, was reverse transcribed with random hexamers. TCRdb redid the calling of the immunoSEQ multiplex PCR reads with MiXCR, one entry per CDR3 protein. The sample has more than 200,000 distinct CDR3 sequences; around 95% are singletons. The sequencing input was CD4+ T cells from PBMCs. All receptors come from a human donor with multiple sclerosis.

The chain carries TRBV30 and TRBJ2-3; a weak D match, TRBD2 (6 bases). The CDR3 sequence is 17 residues long. The V end was cut by 3 bases, the J end by 3 bases, with 22 bases between. CDR1 and CDR2 from the germline V gene are GTSNPN and SVGIG (reference sequence). CDR3 residues: CAWSPPRAGPRTDTQYF. The CDR3 DNA follows: TGTGCCTGGAGCCCCCCTCGGGCGGGGCCTAGAACAGATACGCAGTATTTT.

CDR3 bases: TGTGCCAGCAGTCCCCAAGGACTTTTATCCTACGAGCAGTACTTC. Amino acid sequence: CASSPQGLLSYEQYF. J is TRBJ2-7 and V is TRBV28, with D possibly TRBD2 on 5 matching bases. V was trimmed by 5 bases and J by 1 base, leaving 15 bases between them. Germline V gives CDR1 MDHEN, CDR2 SYDVKM. The CDR3 runs to 15 residues.

The chain combines TRBV6-5 with TRBJ1-2; 7 bases are shared with TRBD1. This CDR3 region has 15 residues. The germline gives CDR1 MNHEY, CDR2 SVGAGI. With 2 bases clipped from V and 4 bases from J, the junction kept 7 bases outside the gene matches. The CDR3 sequence is CASSYAPQGSYGYTF. The CDR3 DNA reads TGTGCCAGCAGTTACGCCCCACAGGGGTCCTATGGCTACACCTTC.

The V and J genes are TRBV25-1 and TRBJ2-6; D uncertain. V shed 4 bases and J shed 3 bases, with 13 bases lying between them. The CDR3 is made up of 16 amino acids. Germline V gene sequence: CDR1 MGHDK, CDR2 SYGVNS. CDR3 loop: CASSGLESRGANVLTF. As DNA, the CDR3 is TGTGCCAGCAGTGGGTTGGAGTCGCGTGGGGCCAACGTCCTGACTTTC.

The chain couples TRBV6-1 to TRBJ2-7, with 8 bases fitting TRBD1. Per germline, CDR1 MNHNS and CDR2 SASEGT. Trimming took 4 bases from V and 7 from J; bases not matched to a gene: 18. The CDR3 covers 17 residues. The chain's CDR3 is CASSAPVTGVASAEQYV. DNA for the CDR3: TGTGCCAGCAGTGCCCCCGTGACAGGGGTTGCTAGTGCTGAGCAGTACGTC.

The rearrangement uses TRBV5-4 and TRBJ2-3; perhaps TRBD2 as D (6 bases). Germline CDR1 and CDR2: SGHNT and YYREEE (reference sequence). The CDR3 consists of 17 residues. V lost 0 bases, J lost 0 bases, and 14 bases lay in between. CDR3 sequence reads: CASSLGTLAQSTDTQYF. CDR3 nucleotides: TGTGCCAGCAGCTTGGGAACGCTAGCGCAGAGCACAGATACGCAGTATTTT.

The rearrangement links TRBV5-6 to TRBJ1-1; the D is unclear. CDR1 is SGHDT, CDR2 YYEEEE, per germline. V lost 2 bases to trimming and J lost 5 bases, with 13 bases between them. This CDR3 spans 14 amino acids. CDR3 sequence (DNA): TGTGCCAGCAGCTTCCGGCAGACGGGGACTGAAGCTTTCTTT. Its protein is CASSFRQTGTEAFF.

The V gene is TRBV10-3, the J gene TRBJ2-3; TRBD1 matches 9 bases. Losses at the gene ends were 4 bases for V and 3 bases for J; bases not matched to a gene: 8. CDR1 and CDR2 from the germline V gene are ENHRY and SYGVKD. The length of the CDR3 is 16 residues. This CDR3 reads CAISGPGQGTTDTQYF. The CDR3 nucleotides read TGTGCCATCAGTGGGCCGGGACAGGGAACTACAGATACGCAGTATTTT.

The chain employs TRBV20-1 and TRBJ2-5; a weak D match, TRBD2 (5 bases). This CDR3 comprises 13 residues. Germline CDR1 reads DFQATT; CDR2 reads SNEGSKA (reference sequence). The germline V and J ends were trimmed by 3 bases and 7 bases, with 15 bases remaining between them. The CDR3 DNA reads TGCAGTGCTAGTCCGGCTGGAAGCGGGACCCAGTACTTC. Encoded protein: CSASPAGSGTQYF.

This rearrangement joins TRBV30 to TRBJ2-2; the D is unclear. Per the germline V gene, CDR1 is GTSNPN and CDR2 is SVGIG (reference sequence). The ends were cut back, 1 base at V and 0 bases at J, with 9 bases in the middle. CDR3 length: 15 amino acids. CDR3 bases: TGTGCCTGGAGTGCTACACGACCGAACACCGGGGAGCTGTTTTTT. The encoded protein is CAWSATRPNTGELFF.

The V and J genes are TRBV6-6 and TRBJ2-7; D may correspond to TRBD1 or TRBD2 (5 bases each). CDR3 size: 16 residues. Germline values: CDR1 MNHNY, CDR2 SVGAGI (reference sequence). Trimming cost V 5 bases and J 4 bases, with 21 bases left between them. CDR3 region: CASSGSGRTRRYEQYF. Here the CDR3 DNA reads TGTGCCAGCAGTGGATCGGGACGGACCAGGCGGTACGAGCAGTACTTC.

In its sample, this clonotype was seen a few times. The chain uses TRBV14 and TRBJ1-1; 7 nucleotides align to TRBD1. CDR1 and CDR2 (germline): SGHDN, FVKESK. The CDR3 covers 13 residues. V lost 6 bases to trimming and J lost 5 bases; unmatched junction nucleotides: 6. The CDR3 region has the DNA TGTGCCAGCAGTCCTCAGGGGGGGACTGAAGCTTTCTTT. Its translation: CASSPQGGTEAFF.

V is TRBV5-1 and J is TRBJ2-7; 10 bases align to TRBD1. The V gene's germline CDR1 is SGHRS and CDR2 YFSETQ. After removal of 4 bases from V and 6 bases from J, the junction contained 7 bases not matched to a gene. The CDR3 is 14 amino acids. The CDR3 DNA is TGCGCCAGCAGCCTGCGACAGGGGGCTAGCGAGCAGTACTTC. Encoded protein: CASSLRQGASEQYF. Combining the CDR3 with reference TRBV5-1 and TRBJ2-7 gives the whole variable domain KAGVTQTPRYLIKTRGQQVTLSCSPISGHRSVSWYQQTPGQGLQFLFEYFSETQRNKGNFPGRFSGRQFSNSRSEMNVSTLELGDSALYLCASSLRQGASEQYFGPGTRLTVT.

The chain uses TRBV11-3 and TRBJ1-1; TRBD1 matches at 11 bases. Germline loops: CDR1 SGHNT, CDR2 YENEEA. The CDR3 sequence is 16 residues long. V shed 5 bases and J 0 bases; nucleotides not matched to a gene: 5. CDR3 nucleotide sequence: TGTGCCAGCAGCCCCCGGACAGGGGGCATGAACACTGAAGCTTTCTTT. It yields the protein CASSPRTGGMNTEAFF.

The genes are TRBV20-1 and TRBJ2-1; 12 bases are a match to TRBD2. The length of the CDR3 is 17 residues. Trimming removed 6 bases from V and 6 bases from J; junction bases left unmatched: 15. Germline values: CDR1 DFQATT, CDR2 SNEGSKA (reference sequence). The CDR3 nucleotides read TGCAGTGCCATACGAGGACTAGCGGGATCGCGGCTCAATGAGCAGTTCTTC. Translated: CSAIRGLAGSRLNEQFF.

The chain has TRBV19 and TRBJ2-7; D not resolved. In germline, CDR1 is LNHDA, CDR2 SQIVND (reference sequence). This CDR3 comprises 15 residues. V dropped 2 bases and J dropped 3 bases, with 14 bases sitting between them. The CDR3 region has the DNA TGTGCCAGTAGTATACGGCGGAAAGAGTACTACGAGCAGTACGTC. Its protein product is CASSIRRKEYYEQYV.

This clonotype occurred once. The V call is TRBV15, the J call TRBJ1-4; 9 bases are shared with TRBD1. The V segment lost 5 bases and the J segment 6 bases; nucleotides outside the gene matches: 4. Germline V gene sequence: CDR1 LNHNV, CDR2 YYDKDF (reference sequence). This CDR3 is built from 14 residues. CDR3 region: CATSADRGDEKLFF. As DNA, the CDR3 is TGTGCCACCAGCGCGGACAGGGGAGATGAAAAACTGTTTTTT. Using reference TRBV15 and TRBJ1-4 for the parts outside the CDR3, the full variable domain is DAMVIQNPRYQVTQFGKPVTLSCSQTLNHNVMYWYQQKSSQAPKLLFHYYDKDFNNEADTPDNFQSRRPNTSFCFLDIRSPGLGDTAMYLCATSADRGDEKLFFGSGTQLSVL.